This TCR beta chain is drawn from a study of radiation and T cells in renal cell carcinoma. As for the study in general: Nephrectomy followed 15 Gy stereotactic body radiation by 4 weeks. Overall study results and limits: In blood, top tumor clones expanded by 2 weeks, shrinking by 4. Baseline intratumoral clonotype presence is unknown without pretreatment biopsies.

The CDR3 spans 16 residues. V lost 2 bases and J 0 bases, leaving 12 bases between the germline ends. Germline CDR1 and CDR2: MNHNY and SVGAGI (reference sequence). This clone appeared once. Its target is not known. Noted time point: baseline pretreatment blood. The treatment was: 15 Gy SBRT to primary tumor, nephrectomy 4 weeks later. The protocol was immunoSEQ multiplex PCR, while the TCRdb copy is restricted to in-frame clones and leaves out a portion. The sample contains 100,000 to 150,000 clones, 82% of which appear only once. Material: blood, obtained from a patient whose treatment included radiotherapy and nephrectomy. The TCR was taken from a woman aged 55-69 years with renal cell carcinoma. The genes are TRBV6-6 and TRBJ2-3, with TRBD1 as a possible D gene (5 bases). CDR3 coding DNA: TGTGCCAGCAGTTACCCGCCCAGGGCTAGCACAGATACGCAGTATTTT. Translation: CASSYPPRASTDTQYF.